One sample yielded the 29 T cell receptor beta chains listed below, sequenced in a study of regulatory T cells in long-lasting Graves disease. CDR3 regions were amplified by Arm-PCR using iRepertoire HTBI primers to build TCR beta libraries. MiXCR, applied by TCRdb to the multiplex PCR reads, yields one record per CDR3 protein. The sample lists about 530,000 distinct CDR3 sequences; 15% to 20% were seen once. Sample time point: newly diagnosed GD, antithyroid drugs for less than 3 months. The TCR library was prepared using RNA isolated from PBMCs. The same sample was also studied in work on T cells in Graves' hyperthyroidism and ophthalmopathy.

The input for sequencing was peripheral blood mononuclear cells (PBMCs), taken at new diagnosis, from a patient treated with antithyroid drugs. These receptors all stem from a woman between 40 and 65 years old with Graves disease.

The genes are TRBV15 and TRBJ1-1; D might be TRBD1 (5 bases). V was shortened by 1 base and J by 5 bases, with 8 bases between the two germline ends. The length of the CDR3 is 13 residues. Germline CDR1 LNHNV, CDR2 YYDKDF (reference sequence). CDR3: CATSRAGGTEAFF. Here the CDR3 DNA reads TGTGCCACCAGCAGAGCGGGGGGAACTGAAGCTTTCTTT. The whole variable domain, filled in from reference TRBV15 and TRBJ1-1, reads DAMVIQNPRYQVTQFGKPVTLSCSQTLNHNVMYWYQQKSSQAPKLLFHYYDKDFNNEADTPDNFQSRRPNTSFCFLDIRSPGLGDTAMYLCATSRAGGTEAFFGQGTRLTVV.

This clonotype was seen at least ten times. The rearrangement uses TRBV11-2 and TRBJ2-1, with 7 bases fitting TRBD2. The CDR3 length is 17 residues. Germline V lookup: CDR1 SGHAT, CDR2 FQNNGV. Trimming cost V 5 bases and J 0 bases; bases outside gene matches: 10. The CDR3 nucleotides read TGTGCCAGCAGCCCAGAGTTTGGCGGGAGCTCCTACAATGAGCAGTTCTTC. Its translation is CASSPEFGGSSYNEQFF.

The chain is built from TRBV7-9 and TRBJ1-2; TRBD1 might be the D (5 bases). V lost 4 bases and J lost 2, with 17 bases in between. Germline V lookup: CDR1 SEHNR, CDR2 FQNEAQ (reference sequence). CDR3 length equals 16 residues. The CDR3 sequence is CASSYDGSRANYGYTF. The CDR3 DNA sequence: TGTGCCAGCAGCTACGACGGGAGCAGGGCGAACTATGGCTACACCTTC.

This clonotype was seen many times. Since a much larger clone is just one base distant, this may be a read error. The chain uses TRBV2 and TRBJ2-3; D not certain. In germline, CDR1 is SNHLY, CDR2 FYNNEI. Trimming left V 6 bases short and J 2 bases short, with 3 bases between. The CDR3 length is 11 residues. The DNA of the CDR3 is TGTGCCAGCAGGACCACAGATACGCAGTATTTT. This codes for CASRTTDTQYF.

CDR3 protein: CASSEGGSVETQYF. Written as DNA, the CDR3 is TGTGCCAGCAGTGAAGGGGGCTCGGTAGAGACCCAGTACTTC. This chain joins TRBV6-1 and TRBJ2-5, with D possibly TRBD1 on 5 matching bases. Trimming left V 1 base short and J 4 bases short, with 10 bases between. The CDR3 extends over 14 amino acids. Germline V gene data show CDR1 as MNHNS and CDR2 as SASEGT.

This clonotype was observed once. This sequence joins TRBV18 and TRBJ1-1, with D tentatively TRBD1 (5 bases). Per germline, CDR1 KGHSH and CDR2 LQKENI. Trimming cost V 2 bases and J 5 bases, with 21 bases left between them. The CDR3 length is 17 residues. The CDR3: CASSPDGRDPGWTEAFF. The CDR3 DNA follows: TGTGCCAGCTCACCAGATGGCCGGGACCCTGGGTGGACTGAAGCTTTCTTT.

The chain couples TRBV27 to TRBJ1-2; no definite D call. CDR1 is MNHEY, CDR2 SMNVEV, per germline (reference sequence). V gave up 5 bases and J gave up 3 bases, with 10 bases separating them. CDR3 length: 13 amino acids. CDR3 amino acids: CASSPGPDYGYTF. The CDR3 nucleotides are TGTGCCAGCAGTCCCGGGCCAGACTATGGCTACACCTTC.

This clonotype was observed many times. CDR3 in amino acids: CASSSRQGAYGYTF. The DNA of the CDR3 is TGTGCCAGCAGCTCCAGACAGGGCGCATATGGCTACACCTTC. This rearrangement joins TRBV18 to TRBJ1-2, with TRBD1 matching over 7 bases. Germline V CDR1 and CDR2: KGHSH, LQKENI. This CDR3 has 14 residues. Germline trimming cut 8 bases from V and 5 bases from J; bases unmatched to any gene: 11.

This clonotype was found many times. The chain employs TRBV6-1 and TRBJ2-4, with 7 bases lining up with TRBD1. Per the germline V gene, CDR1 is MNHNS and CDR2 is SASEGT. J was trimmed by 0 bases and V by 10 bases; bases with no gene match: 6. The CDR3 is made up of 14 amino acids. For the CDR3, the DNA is TGTGCCACAAGACAGGGTGGAGCCAAAAACATTCAGTACTTC. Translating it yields CATRQGGAKNIQYF.

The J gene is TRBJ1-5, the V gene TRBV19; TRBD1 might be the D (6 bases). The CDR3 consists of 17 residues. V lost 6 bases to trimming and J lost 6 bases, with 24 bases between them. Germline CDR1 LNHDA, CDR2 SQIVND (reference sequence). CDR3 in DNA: TGTGCCAGTAGGACGGCCTCGGGGGACACCAGAGGTCAGCCCCAGCATTTT. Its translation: CASRTASGDTRGQPQHF.

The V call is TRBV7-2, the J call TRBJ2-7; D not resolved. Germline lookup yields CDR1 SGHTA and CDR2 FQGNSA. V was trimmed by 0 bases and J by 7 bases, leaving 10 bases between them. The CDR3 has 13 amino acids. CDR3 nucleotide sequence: TGTGCCAGCAGCTTAGCGTCGGCCCAAGAGCAGTACTTC. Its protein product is CASSLASAQEQYF.

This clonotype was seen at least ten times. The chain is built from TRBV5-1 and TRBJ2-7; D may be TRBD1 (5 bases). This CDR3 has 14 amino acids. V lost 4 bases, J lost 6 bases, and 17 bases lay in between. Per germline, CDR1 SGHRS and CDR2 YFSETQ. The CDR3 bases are TGCGCCAGCAGCCCCGCAGGGCGCCCAGCCGAGCAGTACTTC. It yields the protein CASSPAGRPAEQYF.

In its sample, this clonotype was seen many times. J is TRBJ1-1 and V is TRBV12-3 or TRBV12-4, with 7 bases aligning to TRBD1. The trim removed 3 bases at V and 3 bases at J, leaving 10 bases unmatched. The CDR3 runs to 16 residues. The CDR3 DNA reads TGTGCCAGCAGTTTCAGGTTCTCCCAGGGGGACACTGAAGCTTTCTTT. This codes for CASSFRFSQGDTEAFF.

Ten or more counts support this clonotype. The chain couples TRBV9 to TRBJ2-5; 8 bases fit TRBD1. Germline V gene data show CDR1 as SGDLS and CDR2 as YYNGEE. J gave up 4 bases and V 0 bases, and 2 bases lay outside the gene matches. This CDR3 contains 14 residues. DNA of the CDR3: TGTGCCAGCAGCGTAGGGACAGGGACAGAGACCCAGTACTTC. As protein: CASSVGTGTETQYF.

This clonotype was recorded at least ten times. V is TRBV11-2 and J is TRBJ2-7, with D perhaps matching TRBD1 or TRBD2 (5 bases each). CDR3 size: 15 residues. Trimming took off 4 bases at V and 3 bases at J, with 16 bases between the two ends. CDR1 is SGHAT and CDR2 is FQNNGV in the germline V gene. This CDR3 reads CASSSRALGGYEQYF. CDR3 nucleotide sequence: TGTGCCAGCAGCTCAAGGGCCCTTGGGGGCTACGAGCAGTACTTC.

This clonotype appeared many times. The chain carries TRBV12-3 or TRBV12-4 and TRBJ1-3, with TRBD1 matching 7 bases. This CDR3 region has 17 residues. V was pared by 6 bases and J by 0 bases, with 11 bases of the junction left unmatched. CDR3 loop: CASRQGQIAFSGNTIYF. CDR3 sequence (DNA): TGTGCCAGCAGACAGGGACAGATAGCTTTCTCTGGAAACACCATATATTTT.

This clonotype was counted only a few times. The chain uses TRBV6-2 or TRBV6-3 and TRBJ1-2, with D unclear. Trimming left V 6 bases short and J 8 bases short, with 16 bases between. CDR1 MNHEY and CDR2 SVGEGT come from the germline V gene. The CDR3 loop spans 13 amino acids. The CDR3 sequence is CASSPRAPGGYTF. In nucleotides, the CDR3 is TGTGCCAGCAGCCCTCGGGCCCCGGGCGGCTACACCTTC.

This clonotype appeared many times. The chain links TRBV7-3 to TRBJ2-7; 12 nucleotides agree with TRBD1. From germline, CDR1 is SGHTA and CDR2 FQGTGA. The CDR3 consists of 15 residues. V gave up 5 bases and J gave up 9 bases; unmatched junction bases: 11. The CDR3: CASSPSGTGGAGQYF. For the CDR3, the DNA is TGTGCCAGCAGCCCCTCCGGGACAGGGGGCGCGGGGCAGTACTTC.

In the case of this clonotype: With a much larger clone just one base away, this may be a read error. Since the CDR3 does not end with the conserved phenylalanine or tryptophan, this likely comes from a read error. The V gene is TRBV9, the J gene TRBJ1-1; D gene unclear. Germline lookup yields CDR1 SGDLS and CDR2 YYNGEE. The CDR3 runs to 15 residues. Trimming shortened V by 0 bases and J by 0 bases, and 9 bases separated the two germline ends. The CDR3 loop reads CASSVDERLNTEAFS. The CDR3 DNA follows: TGTGCCAGCAGCGTAGATGAGCGGTTGAACACTGAAGCTTTCTCT.

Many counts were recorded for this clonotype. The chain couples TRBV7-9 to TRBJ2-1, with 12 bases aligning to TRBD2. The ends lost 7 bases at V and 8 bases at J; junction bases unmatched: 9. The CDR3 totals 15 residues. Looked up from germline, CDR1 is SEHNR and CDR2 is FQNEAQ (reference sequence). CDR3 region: CASIASGGAHHEQFF. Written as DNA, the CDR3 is TGTGCCAGCATCGCTAGCGGGGGGGCCCATCATGAGCAGTTCTTC.

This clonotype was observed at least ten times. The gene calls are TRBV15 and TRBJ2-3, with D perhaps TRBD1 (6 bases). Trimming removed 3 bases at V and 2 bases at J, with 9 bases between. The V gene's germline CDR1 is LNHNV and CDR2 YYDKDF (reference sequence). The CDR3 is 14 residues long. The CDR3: CATSRDSSTDTQYF. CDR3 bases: TGTGCCACCAGCAGGGACAGTTCCACAGATACGCAGTATTTT.

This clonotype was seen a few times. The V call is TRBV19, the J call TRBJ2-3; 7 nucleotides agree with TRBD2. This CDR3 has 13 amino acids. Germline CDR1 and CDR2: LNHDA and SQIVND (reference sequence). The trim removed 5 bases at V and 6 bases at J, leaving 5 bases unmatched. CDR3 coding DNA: TGTGCCAGTAGTCCCCGGACTAGGGATACGCAGTATTTT. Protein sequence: CASSPRTRDTQYF.

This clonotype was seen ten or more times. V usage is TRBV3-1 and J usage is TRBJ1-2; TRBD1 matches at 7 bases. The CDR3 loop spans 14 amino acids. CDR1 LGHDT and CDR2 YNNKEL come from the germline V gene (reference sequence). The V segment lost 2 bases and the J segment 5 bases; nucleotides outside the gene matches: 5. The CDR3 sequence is CASSQMTGPYGYTF. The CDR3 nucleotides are TGTGCCAGCAGCCAAATGACAGGGCCTTATGGCTACACCTTC. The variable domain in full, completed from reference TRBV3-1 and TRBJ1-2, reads DTAVSQTPKYLVTQMGNDKSIKCEQNLGHDTMYWYKQDSKKFLKIMFSYNNKELIINETVPNRFSPKSPDKAHLNLHINSLELGDSAVYFCASSQMTGPYGYTFGSGTRLTVV.

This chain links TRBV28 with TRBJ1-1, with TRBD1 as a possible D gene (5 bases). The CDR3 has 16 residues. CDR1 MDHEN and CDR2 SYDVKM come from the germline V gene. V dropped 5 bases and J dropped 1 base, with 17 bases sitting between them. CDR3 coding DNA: TGTGCCAGCAGTCCGATTCGGGACCGCTCGAACACTGAAGCTTTCTTT. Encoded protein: CASSPIRDRSNTEAFF.

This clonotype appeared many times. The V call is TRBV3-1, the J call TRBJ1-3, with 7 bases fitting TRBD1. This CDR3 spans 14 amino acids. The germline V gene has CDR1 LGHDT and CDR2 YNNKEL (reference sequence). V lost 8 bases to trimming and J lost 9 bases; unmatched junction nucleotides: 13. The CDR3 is CASRGGGASSTIYF. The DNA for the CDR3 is TGTGCCAGCCGCGGAGGGGGCGCTTCTAGCACCATATATTTT.

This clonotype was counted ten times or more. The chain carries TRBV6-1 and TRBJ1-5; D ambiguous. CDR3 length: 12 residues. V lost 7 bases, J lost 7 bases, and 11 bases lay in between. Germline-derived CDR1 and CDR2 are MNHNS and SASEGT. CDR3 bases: TGTGCCAGCATGCGAGTGGGACAGCCCCAGCATTTT. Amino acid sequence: CASMRVGQPQHF.

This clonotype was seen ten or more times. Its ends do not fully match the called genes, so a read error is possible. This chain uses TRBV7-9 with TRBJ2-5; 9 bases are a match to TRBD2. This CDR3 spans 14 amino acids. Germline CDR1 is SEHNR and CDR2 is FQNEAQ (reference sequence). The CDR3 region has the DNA TGTGCCAGCAGCCTAGCGGGGACGCAAGAGACCCAGTACTTC. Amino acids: CASSLAGTQETQYF.

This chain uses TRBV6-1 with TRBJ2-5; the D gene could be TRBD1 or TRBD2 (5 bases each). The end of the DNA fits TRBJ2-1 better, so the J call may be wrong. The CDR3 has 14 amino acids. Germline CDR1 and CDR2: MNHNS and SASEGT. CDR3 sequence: CASSDSGTSHEQFF. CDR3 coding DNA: TGTGCCAGCAGTGATTCCGGGACCAGCCATGAGCAGTTCTTC.

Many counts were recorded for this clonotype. The CDR3 DNA reads as TGTGCCAGCAGGGGGGACAGGGTAATCTATGGCTACACCTTC. The encoded protein is CASRGDRVIYGYTF. The V gene is TRBV6-1, the J gene TRBJ1-2; 9 bases are a match to TRBD1. CDR1 and CDR2 from the germline V gene are MNHNS and SASEGT. The J segment lost 4 bases and the V segment lost 6 bases, leaving 6 bases of the junction unmatched. The CDR3 loop spans 14 amino acids.